This T cell receptor beta chain is drawn from a study of T cells after yellow fever vaccination. 5'RACE template switching added a universal primer site and UMIs to TCR cDNA. MiXCR, applied by TCRdb to the 5' RACE reads, yields one record per CDR3 protein. The table lists approximately 250,000 distinct CDR3 sequences, 3.6% of them singletons. This clonotype appeared many times. Its antigen remains unidentified. Study-level results: Peak timing came faster in the weaker secondary response, day 5 versus 15. Clones from primary vaccination mostly reappeared after the booster (roughly 95% CD4, approximately 86% CD8).

The source material was PBMCs, sampled 15 days after the yellow fever booster vaccination. The origin of this receptor is a man aged 18 to 30 who received the YFV17D yellow fever vaccine.

The CDR3 sequence is CASRGQGASNGNTIYF. CDR3 nucleotide sequence: TGTGCCAGCAGAGGACAGGGGGCTTCTAATGGAAACACCATATATTTT. The chain combines TRBV6-5 with TRBJ1-3, with TRBD1 matching over 11 bases. With 6 bases clipped from V and 3 bases from J, the junction kept 7 bases outside the gene matches. The CDR3 loop spans 16 amino acids. Looked up from germline, CDR1 is MNHEY and CDR2 is SVGAGI.